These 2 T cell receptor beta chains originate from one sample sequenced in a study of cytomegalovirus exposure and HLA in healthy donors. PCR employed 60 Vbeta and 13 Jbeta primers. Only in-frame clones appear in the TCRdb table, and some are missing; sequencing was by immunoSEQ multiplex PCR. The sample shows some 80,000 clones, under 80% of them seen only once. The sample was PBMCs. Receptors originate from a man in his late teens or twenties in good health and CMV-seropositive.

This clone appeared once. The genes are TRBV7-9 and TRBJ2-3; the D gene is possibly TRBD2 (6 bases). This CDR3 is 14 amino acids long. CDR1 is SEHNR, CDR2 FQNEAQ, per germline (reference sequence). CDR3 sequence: CAAVRLASTDTQYF. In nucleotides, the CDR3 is TGTGCGGCGGTAAGGCTAGCGAGCACAGATACGCAGTATTTT.

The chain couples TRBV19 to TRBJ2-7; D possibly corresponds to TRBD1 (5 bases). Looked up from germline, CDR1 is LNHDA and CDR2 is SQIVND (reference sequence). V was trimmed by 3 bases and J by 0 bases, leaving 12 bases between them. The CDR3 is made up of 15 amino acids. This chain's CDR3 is CASSIGHLSSYEQYF. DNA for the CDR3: TGTGCCAGTAGTATCGGACACCTAAGCTCCTACGAGCAGTACTTC.